This T cell receptor (beta chain) was observed in a study of metastatic and nonmetastatic thyroid tumors. For the study at large: The authors compared repertoires across blood and tumor or nodule tissue from malignant and benign thyroid patients.

This clone appeared many times. Treatment of any kind had been given to no patient before thyroid surgery. MiXCR was used by TCRdb to re-call the PCR reads. The sample yields approximately 70,000 clones, around 18% seen once. CDR3 length: 12 amino acids. Trimming stripped 5 bases from V and 5 bases from J, with 12 bases between. The V gene's germline CDR1 is SQVTM and CDR2 ANQGSEA. This clonotype was obtained from a female donor with papillary thyroid cancer or a benign thyroid nodule (not recorded which). Some clones in this sample may be carry-over from other donors' samples. The chain is built from TRBV29-1 and TRBJ1-1, with D unresolved. Material: blood. The CDR3 bases are TGCAGCGTTCTTCAGATCGAGACTGAAGCTTTCTTT. This translates into CSVLQIETEAFF.